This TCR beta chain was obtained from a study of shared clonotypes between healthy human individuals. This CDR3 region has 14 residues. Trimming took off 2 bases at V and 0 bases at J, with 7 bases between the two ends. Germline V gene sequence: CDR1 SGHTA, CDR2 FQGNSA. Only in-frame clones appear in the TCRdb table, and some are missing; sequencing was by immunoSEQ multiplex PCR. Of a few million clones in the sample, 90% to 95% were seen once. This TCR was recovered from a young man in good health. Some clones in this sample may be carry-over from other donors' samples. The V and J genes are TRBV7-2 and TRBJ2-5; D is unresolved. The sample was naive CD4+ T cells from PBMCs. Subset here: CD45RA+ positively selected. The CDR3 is CASSLLRNQETQYF. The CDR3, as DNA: TGTGCCAGCAGCTTATTACGGAACCAAGAGACCCAGTACTTC.